This TCR beta chain appears in the sequencing data of a study of blood T cell repertoires in COVID-19. Turning to the study itself: The study drew acute and convalescent COVID-19 samples from the United States, Italy and Spain. T cells, B-cell-depleted T cells, or PBMCs supplied cDNA or gDNA.

Original data processing: Reference gene primers were amplified, and this amplification served to estimate nucleated cell counts. Method: immunoSEQ multiplex PCR; TCRdb's copy keeps in-frame clones and lacks some. The D gene and trimming were derived from the DNA, and the V and J assignments and clone size from that table. The data hold about 98,000 clones, with roughly 80% observed a single time. There are 14 residues in the CDR3. This receptor was obtained from a man between 65 and 85 years old with active or convalescent COVID-19. The chain has TRBV12-2 and TRBJ2-7; the D call of TRBD1 is as the table states it, not checked on the DNA. TRBV12-2 is assigned pseudogene status. What was sequenced was peripheral blood. The CDR3 region has the DNA TGTGCAAGTCGCTTAGACCCAGGGGGCTACGAGCAGTACTTC. Its protein product is CASRLDPGGYEQYF.